This is a list of T cell receptor beta chains from one sample in a study of Graves' ophthalmopathy and Graves' hyperthyroidism. Each CDR3 protein is one row after TCRdb ran MiXCR on the multiplex PCR reads. The top ten clones hold 40% to 45% of a sample with around 670,000 distinct CDR3 sequences, 35% to 50% of them seen once. Sequencing used peripheral blood. These receptors all come from an adult man with Graves' ophthalmopathy. Both conserved end residues are part of each CDR3. Fields, in order: V gene, D gene, clone size, J gene, CDR3 DNA, CDR3 protein. The D gene is left open where the match is weak. Where a row states a size, it is once, few, many or the class of an expanded clone; other rows omit it.

v_call: TRBV12-3/TRBV12-4
d_call: NA
clone_size: NA
j_call: TRBJ2-5
cdr3_nt: TGTGCCAGCAGTCCTGGGACGGCGAGGGGAGAGACCCAGTACTTC
cdr3_aa: CASSPGTARGETQYF

v_call: TRBV9
d_call: NA
clone_size: few
j_call: TRBJ2-7
cdr3_nt: TGCGCCAGCAGCCAAGGTGTCCCAGGGTACGAGCAGTACTTC
cdr3_aa: CASSQGVPGYEQYF

v_call: TRBV19
d_call: NA
clone_size: NA
j_call: TRBJ1-1
cdr3_nt: TGTGCCAGTAATTTGTCTCTGATAGCTGAAGCTTTCTTT
cdr3_aa: CASNLSLIAEAFF

v_call: TRBV7-9
d_call: NA
clone_size: NA
j_call: TRBJ1-1
cdr3_nt: TGTGCCAGCAGCTTGGAGGGATTCAACACTGAAGCTTTCTTT
cdr3_aa: CASSLEGFNTEAFF

v_call: TRBV7-2
d_call: NA
clone_size: once
j_call: TRBJ2-5
cdr3_nt: TGTGCCAGCAGCTTAAATCGGGGTAGTGACGCAGAGACCCAGTACTTC
cdr3_aa: CASSLNRGSDAETQYF

v_call: TRBV2
d_call: NA
clone_size: NA
j_call: TRBJ2-7
cdr3_nt: TGTGCCGGCAGTGGTTTCAGGGGATACGAGCAGTACTTC
cdr3_aa: CAGSGFRGYEQYF

v_call: TRBV7-8
d_call: NA
clone_size: many
j_call: TRBJ2-7
cdr3_nt: TGTGCCAGCAGCTCCCACCCAAGTTCGGACCTGACCTACGAGCAGTACTTC
cdr3_aa: CASSSHPSSDLTYEQYF

v_call: TRBV28
d_call: NA
clone_size: NA
j_call: TRBJ1-2
cdr3_nt: TGTGCCAGCAGCGTTGGCCTTGGCTACACCTTC
cdr3_aa: CASSVGLGYTF

v_call: TRBV29-1
d_call: NA
clone_size: many
j_call: TRBJ2-7
cdr3_nt: TGCAGCGTATTGGGGGGTTACGGTGGCTCCTACGAGCAGTACTTC
cdr3_aa: CSVLGGYGGSYEQYF

v_call: TRBV30
d_call: NA
clone_size: NA
j_call: TRBJ1-4
cdr3_nt: TGTGCCTGGAGTACAACTAATGAAAAACTGTTTTTT
cdr3_aa: CAWSTTNEKLFF

v_call: TRBV12-3/TRBV12-4
d_call: NA
clone_size: NA
j_call: TRBJ2-7
cdr3_nt: TGTGCCAGCAGGTCCAGGGTGAGTGGGGGGTCCTACGAGCAGTACTTC
cdr3_aa: CASRSRVSGGSYEQYF

v_call: TRBV5-6
d_call: NA
clone_size: NA
j_call: TRBJ2-5
cdr3_nt: TGTGCTAGCAGGACAGCGCAAGAGACCCAGTACTTC
cdr3_aa: CASRTAQETQYF

v_call: TRBV6-2/TRBV6-3
d_call: NA
clone_size: NA
j_call: TRBJ2-5
cdr3_nt: TGTGCCAGCAGTCGGGGACCTATACAAGGGACCCAGTACTTC
cdr3_aa: CASSRGPIQGTQYF

v_call: TRBV12-3/TRBV12-4
d_call: NA
clone_size: many
j_call: TRBJ1-1
cdr3_nt: TGTGCCAGCAGTTTAGGACACCAGAACACTGAAGCTTTCTTT
cdr3_aa: CASSLGHQNTEAFF

v_call: TRBV15
d_call: NA
clone_size: NA
j_call: TRBJ1-2
cdr3_nt: TGTGCCACCAGCGGAGACGGGACTAACTATGGCTACACCTTC
cdr3_aa: CATSGDGTNYGYTF

v_call: TRBV10-2
d_call: TRBD1
clone_size: NA
j_call: TRBJ2-2
cdr3_nt: TGTGCCAGCAGTCCCCCAGGGGGAGTGGGTTACACCGGGGAGCTGTTTTTT
cdr3_aa: CASSPPGGVGYTGELFF

v_call: TRBV6-4
d_call: TRBD1
clone_size: NA
j_call: TRBJ2-7
cdr3_nt: TGTGCCAGCAGGCCCGGGACAGGGTCCTACGAGCAGTACTTC
cdr3_aa: CASRPGTGSYEQYF

v_call: TRBV10-1
d_call: NA
clone_size: many
j_call: TRBJ1-1
cdr3_nt: TGCGCCAGCACTCCCAACTTGAACACTGAAGCTTTCTTT
cdr3_aa: CASTPNLNTEAFF

v_call: TRBV9
d_call: NA
clone_size: few
j_call: TRBJ2-7
cdr3_nt: TGTGCCAGCAGCGTAGGAGGGGGGGTTAGCTCCTACGAGCAGTACTTC
cdr3_aa: CASSVGGGVSSYEQYF

v_call: TRBV25-1
d_call: TRBD1
clone_size: NA
j_call: TRBJ2-7
cdr3_nt: TGTGCCAGCAATCCGGACAGGGACCGTCCCTACGAGCAGTACTTC
cdr3_aa: CASNPDRDRPYEQYF

v_call: TRBV20-1
d_call: TRBD2
clone_size: NA
j_call: TRBJ2-7
cdr3_nt: TGCAGTGCTTCCCGACTAGCGGGTGCCTACGAGCAGTACTTC
cdr3_aa: CSASRLAGAYEQYF

v_call: TRBV7-9
d_call: TRBD1
clone_size: NA
j_call: TRBJ2-6
cdr3_nt: TGTGCCAGCAGCGCACAGACAGGGTACTCTGGGGCCAACGTCCTGACTTTC
cdr3_aa: CASSAQTGYSGANVLTF

v_call: TRBV5-5
d_call: NA
clone_size: NA
j_call: TRBJ1-5
cdr3_nt: TGTGCCAGCAGCTTGACAGAAGATAATCAGCCCCAGCATTTT
cdr3_aa: CASSLTEDNQPQHF

v_call: TRBV10-3
d_call: TRBD1
clone_size: NA
j_call: TRBJ1-6
cdr3_nt: TGTGCCAGCAGACTATCGGGACAGGGAAACTCACCCCTCCACTTT
cdr3_aa: CASRLSGQGNSPLHF

v_call: TRBV7-6
d_call: TRBD1
clone_size: many
j_call: TRBJ1-6
cdr3_nt: TGTGCCAGCAGCATACAGGGGGCTCGGTCACCCCTCCACTTT
cdr3_aa: CASSIQGARSPLHF

v_call: TRBV11-1
d_call: TRBD2
clone_size: NA
j_call: TRBJ2-7
cdr3_nt: TGTGCCAGCAGCGTTGAAGGACTAGCGGGGGGGGCCACCCGCAAGCAGTACTTC
cdr3_aa: CASSVEGLAGGATRKQYF

v_call: TRBV20-1
d_call: NA
clone_size: NA
j_call: TRBJ2-6
cdr3_nt: TGCAGTGCTAGCGGGTTGACTTTC
cdr3_aa: CSASGLTF